The 3 T cell receptor beta chains below come from one sample, sequenced in a study of cytomegalovirus exposure and HLA in healthy donors. The primer mix had 60 Vbeta and 13 Jbeta primers. TCRdb's copy holds only in-frame clones and misses some; the assay was immunoSEQ multiplex PCR. The sample yields around 220,000 clones, 75% to 85% seen once. The sample taken for sequencing was PBMCs. These receptors were obtained from a girl aged 5-17 years in good health and CMV-seronegative.

The CDR3 sequence is CASSEASPQGLFF. The CDR3 bases are TGTGCCAGCAGTGAAGCATCTCCCCAGGGGCTGTTTTTT. The V and J genes are TRBV2 and TRBJ1-4, with a tentative D call TRBD1 (6 bases). V lost 0 bases and J 14 bases, leaving 13 bases between the germline ends. The CDR3 extends over 13 amino acids. CDR1 is SNHLY and CDR2 is FYNNEI in the germline V gene. The variable domain in full, completed from reference TRBV2 and TRBJ1-4, reads EPEVTQTPSHQVTQMGQEVILRCVPISNHLYFYWYRQILGQKVEFLVSFYNNEISEKSEIFDDQFSVERPDGSNFTLKIRSTKLEDSAMYFCASSEASPQGLFFGSGTQLSVL.

V is TRBV19 and J is TRBJ1-2, with 7 bases aligning to TRBD1. Germline V lookup: CDR1 LNHDA, CDR2 SQIVND (reference sequence). The V gene end was trimmed by 2 bases and the J gene end by 4 bases; junction bases not matched to a gene: 7. This CDR3 comprises 15 residues. The DNA for the CDR3 is TGTGCCAGTAGTATACCCGCCAGGGGGACCTATGGCTACACCTTC. Its translation is CASSIPARGTYGYTF.

The rearrangement uses TRBV4-3 and TRBJ1-2, with 8 nucleotides matching TRBD1. Germline trimming cut 6 bases from V and 6 bases from J; bases unmatched to any gene: 6. The CDR3 loop spans 13 amino acids. Looked up from germline, CDR1 is LGHNA and CDR2 is YSLEER. CDR3 sequence reads: CASSPQGANGYTF. In nucleotides, the CDR3 is TGCGCCAGCAGTCCGCAGGGGGCTAATGGCTACACCTTC.